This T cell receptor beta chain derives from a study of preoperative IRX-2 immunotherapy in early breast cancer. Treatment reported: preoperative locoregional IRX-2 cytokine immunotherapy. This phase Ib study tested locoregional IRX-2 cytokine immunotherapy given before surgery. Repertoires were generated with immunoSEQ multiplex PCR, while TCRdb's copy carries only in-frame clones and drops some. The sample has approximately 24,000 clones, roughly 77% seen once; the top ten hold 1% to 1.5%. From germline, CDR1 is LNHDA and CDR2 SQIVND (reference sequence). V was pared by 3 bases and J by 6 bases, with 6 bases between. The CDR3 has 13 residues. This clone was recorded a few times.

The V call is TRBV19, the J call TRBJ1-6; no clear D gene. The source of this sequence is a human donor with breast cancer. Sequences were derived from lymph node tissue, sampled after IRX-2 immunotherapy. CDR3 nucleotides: TGTGCCAGTAGTATCGACATTAATTCACCCCTCCACTTT. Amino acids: CASSIDINSPLHF.